The 13 T cell receptor beta chains given below trace back to one sample, sequenced in a study of OX40 agonist ivuxolimab in advanced cancers. Method: immunoSEQ multiplex PCR; TCRdb's copy keeps in-frame clones and lacks some. The data contain more than 30,000 clones, 89% of them singletons. Sample: CD4+ or CD8+ T cells sorted from blood, taken in a trial of the OX40 agonist ivuxolimab. The receptor set was obtained from an adult with an advanced solid tumor such as melanoma, head and neck, liver or kidney cancer.

The chain couples TRBV5-1 to TRBJ2-2, with a possible D match to TRBD1 (6 bases). The ends were cut back, 6 bases at V and 3 bases at J, with 15 bases in the middle. Germline CDR1 SGHRS, CDR2 YFSETQ. CDR3 length: 15 amino acids. CDR3 bases: TGCGCCAGCATCGCTTCAGGGGCGCACACCGGGGAGCTGTTTTTT. It yields the protein CASIASGAHTGELFF.

The J gene is TRBJ1-3, the V gene TRBV2, with 8 bases matching TRBD1. This CDR3 region has 14 residues. With V trimmed by 7 bases and J by 4 bases, 6 bases remained unmatched. Germline CDR1 reads SNHLY; CDR2 reads FYNNEI. This CDR3 reads CASKTGVGGNTIYF. CDR3 nucleotides: TGTGCCAGCAAGACAGGGGTGGGGGGAAACACCATATATTTT.

Note on this clone: Different DNA sequences within this sample yield the same CDR3. The J gene is TRBJ2-6, the V gene TRBV5-1; 7 bases fit TRBD1. J was trimmed by 2 bases and V by 4 bases; bases with no gene match: 6. Germline V gene data show CDR1 as SGHRS and CDR2 as YFSETQ. The CDR3 is made up of 16 amino acids. CDR3 in DNA: TGCGCCAGCAGCCCGTCGACAGGGACTGGGGCCAACGTCCTGACTTTC. Amino acid sequence: CASSPSTGTGANVLTF.

The V gene is TRBV28, the J gene TRBJ1-2, with 8 bases fitting TRBD1. CDR3 length: 14 amino acids. The germline V gene encodes CDR1 MDHEN and CDR2 SYDVKM. V was clipped by 10 bases and J by 1 base; unmatched bases: 8. Here the CDR3 DNA reads TGTGCCATACACGGGACAGGACATAACTATGGCTACACCTTC. Amino acid sequence: CAIHGTGHNYGYTF.

The chain recombines TRBV6-5 with TRBJ2-7; D call uncertain. V lost 2 bases to trimming and J lost 2 bases, with 7 bases between them. The germline V gene has CDR1 MNHEY and CDR2 SVGAGI. The CDR3 covers 13 residues. In nucleotides, the CDR3 is TGTGCCAGCAGTTACAGGCCAGCCTACGAGCAGTACTTC. Encoded protein: CASSYRPAYEQYF.

The rearrangement joins TRBV30 to TRBJ2-1; 8 bases are shared with TRBD2. The CDR3 covers 15 residues. The germline V gene encodes CDR1 GTSNPN and CDR2 SVGIG (reference sequence). With 2 bases clipped from V and 5 bases from J, the junction kept 8 bases outside the gene matches. The DNA of the CDR3 is TGTGCCTGGAGTCGGGGGTCGGGAGGGCACAATGAGCAGTTCTTC. This encodes CAWSRGSGGHNEQFF.

The chain links TRBV5-1 to TRBJ2-2; 8 bases fit TRBD1. Trimming removed 3 bases from V and 6 bases from J; junction bases left unmatched: 10. The CDR3 sequence is 16 residues long. Germline V gene lookup returns CDR1 SGHRS and CDR2 YFSETQ. The CDR3 here is CASSSQGQGAAGELFF. As DNA, the CDR3 is TGCGCCAGCAGCTCCCAGGGCCAGGGGGCGGCCGGGGAGCTGTTTTTT.

This chain connects TRBV28 to TRBJ2-1; D unclear. In germline, CDR1 is MDHEN, CDR2 SYDVKM. Between the trimmed V and J ends, which lost 5 bases and 10 bases, there was a span of 15 bases. The CDR3 consists of 13 residues. The CDR3 spells CASSMANVKEQFF. The CDR3 nucleotides read TGTGCCAGCAGTATGGCGAACGTGAAGGAGCAGTTCTTC.

The chain employs TRBV28 and TRBJ2-6, with D tentatively TRBD1 (6 bases). V was pared by 6 bases and J by 0 bases, with 12 bases between. The CDR3 runs 16 residues. CDR1 and CDR2 (germline): MDHEN, SYDVKM. Here the CDR3 reads CASRTGDSSGANVLTF. The CDR3 DNA follows: TGTGCCAGCAGGACAGGTGATAGCTCTGGGGCCAACGTCCTGACTTTC.

The V call is TRBV6-5, the J call TRBJ1-2, with 7 bases aligning to TRBD1. This CDR3 has 15 residues. The germline V gene encodes CDR1 MNHEY and CDR2 SVGAGI. V trimming: 0 bases; J trimming: 0 bases; junction bases outside the gene matches: 1. Written as DNA, the CDR3 is TGTGCCAGCAGTTACTCGGGACAGACTAACTATGGCTACACCTTC. Its protein product is CASSYSGQTNYGYTF.

The V call is TRBV7-9, the J call TRBJ1-2; D is perhaps TRBD1 (5 bases). CDR3 size: 15 residues. Per germline, CDR1 SEHNR and CDR2 FQNEAQ (reference sequence). V was trimmed by 5 bases and J by 7 bases, leaving 20 bases between them. The CDR3 nucleotides are TGTGCCAGCAGCCCGGGACGGATTGGCTATGGTGGCTACACCTTC. The encoded protein is CASSPGRIGYGGYTF.

The chain recombines TRBV5-1 with TRBJ1-6; 7 bases map to TRBD1. Per germline, CDR1 SGHRS and CDR2 YFSETQ. CDR3 length equals 15 residues. With V trimmed by 3 bases and J by 4 bases, 4 bases remained unmatched. The CDR3 DNA is TGCGCCAGCAGCTCCCAGGGACAGTATAATTCACCCCTCCACTTT. It yields the protein CASSSQGQYNSPLHF.

V and J are TRBV11-1 and TRBJ2-3; no firm D call. The CDR3 is made up of 15 amino acids. V lost 1 base and J lost 0, with 8 bases in between. CDR1 SGHAT and CDR2 FQDESV come from the germline V gene (reference sequence). The CDR3 here is CASSLGTWSTDTQYF. CDR3 in DNA: TGTGCCAGCAGCTTAGGGACGTGGAGCACAGATACGCAGTATTTT.